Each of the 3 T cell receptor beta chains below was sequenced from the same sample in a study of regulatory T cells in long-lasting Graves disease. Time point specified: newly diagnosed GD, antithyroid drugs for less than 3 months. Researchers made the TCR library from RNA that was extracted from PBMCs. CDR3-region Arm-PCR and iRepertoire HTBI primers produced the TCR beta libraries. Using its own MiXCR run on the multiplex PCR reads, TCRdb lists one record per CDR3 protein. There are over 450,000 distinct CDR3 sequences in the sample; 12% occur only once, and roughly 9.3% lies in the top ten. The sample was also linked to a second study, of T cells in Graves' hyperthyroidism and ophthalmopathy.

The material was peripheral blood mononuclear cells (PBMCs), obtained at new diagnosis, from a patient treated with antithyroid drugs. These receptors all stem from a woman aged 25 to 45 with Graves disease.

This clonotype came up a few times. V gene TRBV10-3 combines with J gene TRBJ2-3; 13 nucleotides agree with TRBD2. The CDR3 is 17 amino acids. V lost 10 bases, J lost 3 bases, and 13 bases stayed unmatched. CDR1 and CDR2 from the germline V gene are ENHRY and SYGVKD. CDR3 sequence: CATGAGLAGEGTDTQYF. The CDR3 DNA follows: TGTGCCACCGGGGCCGGACTAGCGGGAGAAGGGACAGATACGCAGTATTTT.

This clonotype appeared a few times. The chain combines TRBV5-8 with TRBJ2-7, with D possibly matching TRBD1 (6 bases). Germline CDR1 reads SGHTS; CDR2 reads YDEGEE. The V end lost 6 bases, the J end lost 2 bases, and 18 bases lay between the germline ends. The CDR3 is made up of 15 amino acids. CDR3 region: CASTAHSRDTYEQYF. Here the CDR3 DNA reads TGTGCCAGCACAGCTCATTCCCGGGACACCTACGAGCAGTACTTC. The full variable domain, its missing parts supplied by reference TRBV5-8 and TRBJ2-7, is EAGVTQSPTHLIKTRGQQATLRCSPISGHTSVYWYQQALGLGLQFLLWYDEGEERNRGNFPPRFSGRQFPNYSSELNVNALELEDSALYLCASTAHSRDTYEQYFGPGTRLTVT.

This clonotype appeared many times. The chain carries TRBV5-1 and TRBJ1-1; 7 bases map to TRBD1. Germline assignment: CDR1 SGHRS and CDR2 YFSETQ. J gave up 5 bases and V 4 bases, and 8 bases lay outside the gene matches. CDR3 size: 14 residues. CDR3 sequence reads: CASSPERTGTEAFF. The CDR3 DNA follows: TGCGCCAGCAGCCCGGAAAGGACAGGTACTGAAGCTTTCTTT.